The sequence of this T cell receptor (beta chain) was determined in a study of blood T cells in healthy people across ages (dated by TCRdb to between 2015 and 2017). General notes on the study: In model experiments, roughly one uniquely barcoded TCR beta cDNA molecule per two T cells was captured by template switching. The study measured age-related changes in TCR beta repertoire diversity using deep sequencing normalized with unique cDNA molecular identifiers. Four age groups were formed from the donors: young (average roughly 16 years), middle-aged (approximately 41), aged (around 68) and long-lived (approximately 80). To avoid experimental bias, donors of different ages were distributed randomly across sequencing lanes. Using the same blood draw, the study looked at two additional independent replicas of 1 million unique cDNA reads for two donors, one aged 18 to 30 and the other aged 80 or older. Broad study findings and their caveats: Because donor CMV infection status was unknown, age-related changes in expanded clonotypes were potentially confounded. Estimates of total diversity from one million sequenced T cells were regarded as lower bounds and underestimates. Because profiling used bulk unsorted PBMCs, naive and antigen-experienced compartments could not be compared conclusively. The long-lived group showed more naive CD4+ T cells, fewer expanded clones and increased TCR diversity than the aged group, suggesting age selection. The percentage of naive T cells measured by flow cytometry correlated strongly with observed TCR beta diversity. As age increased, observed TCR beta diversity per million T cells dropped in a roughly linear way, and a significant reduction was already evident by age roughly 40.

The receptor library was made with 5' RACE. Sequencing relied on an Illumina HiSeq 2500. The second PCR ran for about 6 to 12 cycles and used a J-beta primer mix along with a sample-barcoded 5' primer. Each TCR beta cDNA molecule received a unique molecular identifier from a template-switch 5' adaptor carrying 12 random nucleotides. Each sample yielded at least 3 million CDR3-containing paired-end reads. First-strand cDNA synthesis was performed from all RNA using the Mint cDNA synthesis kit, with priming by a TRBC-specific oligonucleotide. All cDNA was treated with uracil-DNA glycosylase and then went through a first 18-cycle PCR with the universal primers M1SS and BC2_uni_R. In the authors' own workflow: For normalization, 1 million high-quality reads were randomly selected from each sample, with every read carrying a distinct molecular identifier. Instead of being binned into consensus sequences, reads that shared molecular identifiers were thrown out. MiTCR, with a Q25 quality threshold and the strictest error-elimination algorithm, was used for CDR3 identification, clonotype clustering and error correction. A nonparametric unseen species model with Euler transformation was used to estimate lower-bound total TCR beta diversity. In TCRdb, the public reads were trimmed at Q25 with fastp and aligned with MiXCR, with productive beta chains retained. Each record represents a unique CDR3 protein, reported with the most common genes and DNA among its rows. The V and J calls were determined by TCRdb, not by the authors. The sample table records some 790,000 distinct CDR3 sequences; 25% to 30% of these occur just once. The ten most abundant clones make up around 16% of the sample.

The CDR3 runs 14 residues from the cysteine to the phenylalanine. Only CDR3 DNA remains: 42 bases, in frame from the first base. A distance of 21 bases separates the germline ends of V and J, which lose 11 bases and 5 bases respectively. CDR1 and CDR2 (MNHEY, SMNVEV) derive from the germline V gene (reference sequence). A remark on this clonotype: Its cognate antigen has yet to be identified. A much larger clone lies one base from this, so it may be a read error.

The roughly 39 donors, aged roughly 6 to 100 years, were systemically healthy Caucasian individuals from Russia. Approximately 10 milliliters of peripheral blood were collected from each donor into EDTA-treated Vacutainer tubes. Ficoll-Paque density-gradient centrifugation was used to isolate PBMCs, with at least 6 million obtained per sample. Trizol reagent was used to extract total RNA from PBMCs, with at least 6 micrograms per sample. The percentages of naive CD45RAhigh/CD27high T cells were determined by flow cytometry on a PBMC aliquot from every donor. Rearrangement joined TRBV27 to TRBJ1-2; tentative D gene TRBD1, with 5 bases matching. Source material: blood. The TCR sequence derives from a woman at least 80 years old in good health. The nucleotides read TGTGCCGGCTCTTCCGGGACGGGGACGTATGGCTACACCTTC. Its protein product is CAGSSGTGTYGYTF.